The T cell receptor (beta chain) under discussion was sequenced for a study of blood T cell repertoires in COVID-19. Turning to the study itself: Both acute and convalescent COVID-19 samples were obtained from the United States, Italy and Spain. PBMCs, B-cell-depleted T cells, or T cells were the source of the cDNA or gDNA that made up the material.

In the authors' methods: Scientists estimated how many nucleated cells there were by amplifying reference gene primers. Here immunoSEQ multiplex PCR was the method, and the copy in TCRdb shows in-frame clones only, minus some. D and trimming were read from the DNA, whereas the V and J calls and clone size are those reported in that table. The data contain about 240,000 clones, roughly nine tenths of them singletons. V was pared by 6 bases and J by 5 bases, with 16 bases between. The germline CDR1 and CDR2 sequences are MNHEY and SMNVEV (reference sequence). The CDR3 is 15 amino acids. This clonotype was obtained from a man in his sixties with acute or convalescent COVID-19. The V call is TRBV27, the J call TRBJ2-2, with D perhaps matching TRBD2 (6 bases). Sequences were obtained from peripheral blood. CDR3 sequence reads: CASSRASARTGELFF. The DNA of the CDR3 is TGTGCCAGCAGCCGGGCTAGCGCTAGAACCGGGGAGCTGTTTTTT.